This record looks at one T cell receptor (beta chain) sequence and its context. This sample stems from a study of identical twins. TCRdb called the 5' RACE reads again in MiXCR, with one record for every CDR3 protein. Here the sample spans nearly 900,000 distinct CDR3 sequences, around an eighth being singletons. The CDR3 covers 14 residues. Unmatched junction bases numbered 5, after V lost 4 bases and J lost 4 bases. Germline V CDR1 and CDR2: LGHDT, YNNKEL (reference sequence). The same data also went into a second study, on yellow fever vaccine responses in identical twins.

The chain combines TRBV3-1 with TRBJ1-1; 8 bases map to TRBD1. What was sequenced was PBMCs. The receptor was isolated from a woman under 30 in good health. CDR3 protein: CASSRQGSSTEAFF. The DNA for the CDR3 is TGTGCCAGCAGCCGACAGGGGTCGAGCACTGAAGCTTTCTTT.